This T cell receptor (beta chain) comes out of a study of blood T cell repertoires in COVID-19. Study-wide context: The United States, Italy and Spain were the sources of the acute and convalescent COVID-19 samples.

As handled by the study authors: Estimates of nucleated cell counts were drawn from the amplification of reference gene primers. Clones were read by immunoSEQ multiplex PCR, and TCRdb kept only the in-frame ones, dropping some. D and trimming come from the DNA, and the V and J calls and clone size come from that table. The sample gives a few hundred thousand clones, 70% to 90% of which show up once; about 11% is in the top ten. The V and J ends lost 0 bases and 8 bases respectively, with 11 bases between them. CDR1 LGHDT and CDR2 YNNKEL come from the germline V gene (reference sequence). CDR3 length equals 14 residues.

The genes are TRBV3-1 (or the pseudogene TRBV3-2) and TRBJ2-1; TRBD1 might be the D (5 bases). This clonotype was obtained from a woman in her 70s with acute or convalescent COVID-19. The sequenced sample was peripheral blood. The CDR3 is CASSQDSQGDEQFF. CDR3 bases: TGTGCCAGCAGCCAAGACTCCCAAGGGGATGAGCAGTTCTTC.